The clone carrying this T cell receptor beta chain has just a few counts. The antigen remains undetermined. The data originate from a study of T cell repertoires in cytomegalovirus infection. TCRdb analysed the reads with MiXCR anew, one entry per CDR3 protein. The profile shows approximately 89,000 distinct CDR3 sequences, around 28% of them singletons. The sample was CD8+ T cells from cultured PBMCs, taken from culture after CMV antigen stimulation. The clonotype comes from a human donor in good health (CMV status not recorded). Some clones in this sample may be carry-over from other donors' samples.

CDR3 sequence reads: CASSSIGTGGDYGYTF. The CDR3 nucleotides are TGTGCCAGCAGCTCGATCGGGACAGGGGGCGACTATGGCTACACCTTC. The chain couples TRBV7-6 to TRBJ1-2; 12 bases are shared with TRBD1. The germline V gene encodes CDR1 SGHVS and CDR2 FNYEAQ. The CDR3 sequence is 16 residues long. V lost 4 bases to trimming and J lost 3 bases; unmatched junction nucleotides: 6.